This T cell receptor beta chain was documented in a study of T cells in Graves' hyperthyroidism and ophthalmopathy. RNA transcripts gave rise to amplified TCR beta CDR3 regions. HTBI primers were employed in a first-round RT-PCR of the TCR CDR3. TCRdb reanalysed the multiplex PCR reads using MiXCR and keeps one entry per CDR3 protein. The table has 600,000 to 650,000 distinct CDR3 sequences, 15% to 20% seen once. This clonotype was detected many times. This CDR3 region has 16 residues. In germline, CDR1 is LGHDT, CDR2 YNNKEL (reference sequence). V dropped 4 bases and J dropped 0 bases, with 15 bases sitting between them.

The material sequenced was blood. The source is a woman aged 30 to 39 with Graves' hyperthyroidism. V usage is TRBV3-1 and J usage is TRBJ1-1, with D maybe TRBD1 (5 bases). For the CDR3, the DNA is TGTGCCAGCAGCCCCCACGGGGCGGGGGTGAACACTGAAGCTTTCTTT. Its protein product is CASSPHGAGVNTEAFF. Full variable domain (missing parts from reference TRBV3-1 and TRBJ1-1): DTAVSQTPKYLVTQMGNDKSIKCEQNLGHDTMYWYKQDSKKFLKIMFSYNNKELIINETVPNRFSPKSPDKAHLNLHINSLELGDSAVYFCASSPHGAGVNTEAFFGQGTRLTVV.